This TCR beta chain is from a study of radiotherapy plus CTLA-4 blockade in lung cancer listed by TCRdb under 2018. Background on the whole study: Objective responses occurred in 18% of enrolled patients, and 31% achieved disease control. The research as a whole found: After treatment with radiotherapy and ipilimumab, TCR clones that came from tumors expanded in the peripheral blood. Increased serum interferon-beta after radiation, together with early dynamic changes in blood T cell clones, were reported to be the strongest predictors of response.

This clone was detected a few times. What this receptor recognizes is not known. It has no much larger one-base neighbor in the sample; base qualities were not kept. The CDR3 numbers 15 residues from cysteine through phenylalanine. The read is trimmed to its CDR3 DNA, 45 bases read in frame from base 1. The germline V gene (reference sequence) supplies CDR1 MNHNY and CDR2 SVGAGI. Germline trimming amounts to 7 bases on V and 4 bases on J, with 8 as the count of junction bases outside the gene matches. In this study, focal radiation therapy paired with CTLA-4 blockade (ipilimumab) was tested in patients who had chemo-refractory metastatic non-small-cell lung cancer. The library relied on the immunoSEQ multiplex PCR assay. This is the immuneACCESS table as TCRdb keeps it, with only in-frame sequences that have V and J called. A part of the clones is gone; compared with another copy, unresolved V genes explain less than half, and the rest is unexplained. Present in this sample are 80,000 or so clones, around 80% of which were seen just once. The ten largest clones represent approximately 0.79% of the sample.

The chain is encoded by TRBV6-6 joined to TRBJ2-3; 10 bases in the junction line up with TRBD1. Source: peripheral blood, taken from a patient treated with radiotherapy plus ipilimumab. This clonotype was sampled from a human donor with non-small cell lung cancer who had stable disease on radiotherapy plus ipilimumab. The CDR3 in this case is CASIMTGGIADTQYF. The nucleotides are TGTGCCAGCATCATGACAGGGGGCATTGCAGATACGCAGTATTTT.